The 8 T cell receptor beta chains below all came from one sample that was sequenced in a study of tumor and adjacent non-tumor tissue in lung cancer. The library came from three nested PCR rounds adapted from ARM-PCR protocols. TCRdb ran MiXCR on the multiplex PCR reads and lists one entry per CDR3 protein. The sample contains about 100,000 distinct CDR3 sequences, less than 75% of which appear only once. RNA was extracted from bulk tissue without any cell sorting. Distant lung tissue was collected more than 3 cm away from the tumor edge. Input material: distant non-tumor lung tissue. The source is a young man with non-small cell lung cancer.

This clonotype was recorded only once. An end of the junction does not agree with germline; a read error may underlie this. The CDR3 is CACSLHRGPIEKYF. For the CDR3, the DNA is TGTGCCTGCAGTTTACACAGGGGGCCCATCGAGAAGTACTTC. V is TRBV6-5 and J is TRBJ2-7; 9 nucleotides agree with TRBD1. The CDR3 covers 14 residues. The germline V gene encodes CDR1 MNHEY and CDR2 SVGAGI.

Note on this clonotype: At one of its ends the junction is not consistent with the germline gene, which may arise from a read error. The V gene is TRBV14, the J gene TRBJ1-1, with a weak D call TRBD1 (6 bases). The CDR3 loop spans 17 amino acids. Looked up from germline, CDR1 is SGHDN and CDR2 is FVKESK. This chain's CDR3 is CASRQYTLRGGNTDAFF. The CDR3 DNA sequence: TGTGCTAGCAGACAGTACACCCTCCGTGGGGGCAACACTGATGCTTTCTTT.

About this clonotype itself: An end of the junction differs from the germline gene, which may be a read error. The J gene is TRBJ2-3, the V gene TRBV11-2; D possibly uses TRBD1 or TRBD2 (6 bases each). The CDR3 sequence is 17 residues long. Germline CDR1 reads SGHAT; CDR2 reads FQNNGV. The DNA for the CDR3 is TGTGCAAGCAGTTTTTACCCAAGGGGGGTACTCACAGATACGCAATATTTT. It translates to CASSFYPRGVLTDTQYF.

This clonotype was observed once. One end of the junction is discordant with germline, which a read error may explain. The V gene is TRBV6-6, the J gene TRBJ2-7, with D perhaps matching TRBD1 or TRBD2 (6 bases each). The CDR3 extends over 15 amino acids. The V gene's germline CDR1 is MNHNY and CDR2 SVGAGI (reference sequence). CDR3 DNA sequence: TGTGTCAGCAGGTCAGGCGGGACATCCACCTACGAGCAGTACTTC. Protein sequence: CVSRSGGTSTYEQYF.

Turning to this clonotype: The junction and the germline gene differ at one end; a read error may be behind it. The chain uses TRBV5-1 and TRBJ2-1; 7 bases fit TRBD2. Looked up from germline, CDR1 is SGHRS and CDR2 is YFSETQ. The CDR3 covers 14 residues. The CDR3 is CASSSGGSYNEQSF. CDR3 DNA sequence: TGCGCCAGCAGCTCGGGGGGATCCTACAATGAGCAGTCCTTC.

With regard to this clonotype: Relative to the germline gene, one junction end is altered; a read error may explain this. This chain joins TRBV7-9 and TRBJ2-1, with 9 bases lining up with TRBD2. The CDR3 loop spans 15 amino acids. CDR1 SEHNR and CDR2 FQNEAQ come from the germline V gene (reference sequence). The CDR3 region is CACSVSGRAHNEQFF. The DNA for the CDR3 is TGTGCCTGCAGCGTTAGCGGGAGAGCCCACAATGAGCAGTTCTTC.

Regarding this clonotype: A read error may produce the germline difference seen at one junction end. The genes are TRBV11-2 and TRBJ2-1; D is perhaps TRBD1 or TRBD2 (6 bases each). Germline loops: CDR1 SGHAT, CDR2 FQNNGV. The CDR3 length is 15 residues. Here the CDR3 reads CTSNNPKGGSNKQFF. The DNA for the CDR3 is TGTACCAGCAACAACCCTAAGGGGGGATCCAATAAGCAGTTCTTC.

As to this clonotype: Mismatch with germline at one junction end may stem from a read error. The rearrangement uses TRBV30 and TRBJ2-3; 9 bases line up with TRBD2. The CDR3 runs 15 residues. From germline, CDR1 is GTSNPN and CDR2 SVGIG (reference sequence). Written as DNA, the CDR3 is TGTACCTGGACCTCTGGTAGCGGGAGTCTAGATACGCAGTATTTT. Translating gives CTWTSGSGSLDTQYF. Variable domain in full (rest from reference TRBV30 and TRBJ2-3): SQTIHQWPATLVQPVGSPLSLECTVEGTSNPNLYWYRQAAGRGLQLLFYSVGIGQISSEVPQNLSASRPQDRQFILSSKKLLLSDSGFYLCTWTSGSGSLDTQYFGPGTRLTVL.